This T cell receptor (beta chain) stems from a study of blood T cell repertoires in COVID-19. In the study overall: Acute and convalescent COVID-19 samples came from the United States, Italy and Spain. T cells, B-cell-depleted T cells, or PBMCs provided the cDNA or gDNA that served as material.

This CDR3 is built from 15 residues. The junction had 5 bases not matched to a gene; V was cut back by 2 bases and J by 6 bases. CDR1 MDHEN and CDR2 SYDVKM come from the germline V gene. Authors' analysis steps: Quantification of nucleated cells was approximated via reference gene primer amplification. The data were produced by immunoSEQ multiplex PCR, yet TCRdb's version contains in-frame clones alone and is incomplete. For V, J and clone size, that table is used; D and trimming come from the DNA. The repertoire has about 260,000 clones, about 85% of them found once; the top ten carry under 5%. The chain is built from TRBV28 and TRBJ1-5; 9 bases are a match to TRBD1. The sequencing input was peripheral blood. The sequence came from a man aged 55 to 70 with acute or convalescent COVID-19. The CDR3 bases are TGTGCCAGCAGTTTAACGGGGACAGGGCGTCAGCCCCAGCATTTT. As protein: CASSLTGTGRQPQHF.